The present T cell receptor beta chain was sequenced within a study of response to subunit inactivated influenza vaccine. MiXCR, run by TCRdb on the RT-PCR reads, gives a single entry per CDR3 protein. The repertoire holds roughly 790,000 distinct CDR3 sequences, 21% seen once, with roughly a tenth in the top ten. V lost 4 bases and J lost 0, with 10 bases in between. The CDR3 consists of 14 residues. Germline loops: CDR1 ENHRY, CDR2 SYGVKD. The J gene is TRBJ2-7, the V gene TRBV10-3, with a weak D call TRBD1 (5 bases). The source of this sequence is a man between 50 and 59 years old who received an inactivated influenza vaccine. The sample consisted of PBMCs from blood, taken about 5 days after vaccination. The CDR3 DNA is TGTGCCATCAGTGTACGACAGAGCTCCTACGAGCAGTACTTC. This codes for CAISVRQSSYEQYF.